This passage covers 18 T cell receptor beta chains from one sample sequenced in a study of CD4 T cell repertoires in COVID-19. Sequencing was performed with immunoSEQ multiplex PCR; in TCRdb, only in-frame clones are kept and a portion is missing. This sample has more than 65,000 clones, with about four fifths found just once. The sequences come from CD4+ T cells from peripheral blood, collected after recovery from COVID-19. The receptors stem from a human donor who had COVID-19.

This clone was seen a single time. The chain couples TRBV6-1 to TRBJ2-6, with 9 bases that match TRBD2. The CDR3 extends over 16 amino acids. CDR1 MNHNS and CDR2 SASEGT come from the germline V gene. Losses at the gene ends were 1 base for V and 4 bases for J; bases not matched to a gene: 2. The CDR3: CASSEGGRAGANVLTF. DNA of the CDR3: TGTGCCAGCAGTGAAGGCGGGAGGGCCGGGGCCAACGTCCTGACTTTC.

The chain combines TRBV6-6 with TRBJ1-1; unclear D gene. Germline V gene data show CDR1 as MNHNY and CDR2 as SVGAGI (reference sequence). V lost 10 bases and J 11 bases, leaving 20 bases between the germline ends. The CDR3 loop spans 12 amino acids. CDR3 in amino acids: CATSDRSLVAFF. The CDR3 DNA sequence: TGTGCCACATCAGACCGATCATTAGTGGCTTTCTTT.

The gene calls are TRBV5-5 and TRBJ1-5; D call uncertain. This CDR3 contains 15 residues. The ends were cut back, 1 base at V and 5 bases at J, with 13 bases in the middle. The germline gives CDR1 SGHKS, CDR2 YYEKEE (reference sequence). CDR3 loop: CASSLSTGPHQPQHF. CDR3 nucleotides: TGTGCCAGCAGCTTGTCGACCGGACCCCATCAGCCCCAGCATTTT.

V is TRBV19 and J is TRBJ1-4; D ambiguous. The germline gives CDR1 LNHDA, CDR2 SQIVND (reference sequence). Trimming cost V 5 bases and J 7 bases, with 11 bases left between them. This CDR3 is 13 amino acids long. In DNA, the CDR3 is TGTGCCAGTAGTCAGATGAGAGGTGAAAAACTGTTTTTT. It translates to CASSQMRGEKLFF. Full variable domain (outside the CDR3, taken from reference TRBV19 and TRBJ1-4): DGGITQSPKYLFRKEGQNVTLSCEQNLNHDAMYWYRQDPGQGLRLIYYSQIVNDFQKGDIAEGYSVSREKKESFPLTVTSAQKNPTAFYLCASSQMRGEKLFFGSGTQLSVL.

The table lists this clone with a count of one. The rearrangement links TRBV7-2 to TRBJ2-1; D not certain. Trimming stripped 2 bases from V and 6 bases from J, with 5 bases between. From germline, CDR1 is SGHTA and CDR2 FQGNSA. This CDR3 has 12 residues. The CDR3 nucleotides read TGTGCCAGCAGCTTAACAGTCAATGAGCAGTTCTTC. This codes for CASSLTVNEQFF.

The chain links TRBV6-4 to TRBJ1-1; D remains ambiguous. The germline CDR1 and CDR2 sequences are MRHNA and SNTAGT. With 2 bases removed from V and 5 bases from J, the gap between germline ends came to 12 bases. This CDR3 is 14 amino acids long. This chain's CDR3 is CASSDPLRLTEAFF. The CDR3 nucleotides read TGTGCCAGCAGTGACCCGCTCCGTTTGACTGAAGCTTTCTTT.

V gene TRBV5-1 combines with J gene TRBJ2-1; 7 positions match TRBD2. Per the germline V gene, CDR1 is SGHRS and CDR2 is YFSETQ. This CDR3 region has 15 residues. Losses at the gene ends were 7 bases for V and 3 bases for J; bases not matched to a gene: 10. CDR3 in amino acids: CASDMSGGNYNEQFF. In nucleotides, the CDR3 is TGCGCCAGCGACATGTCCGGGGGGAACTACAATGAGCAGTTCTTC.

This chain links TRBV29-1 with TRBJ1-4, with 10 bases aligning to TRBD1. The V segment lost 6 bases and the J segment 7 bases; nucleotides outside the gene matches: 8. CDR3 size: 14 residues. Germline lookup yields CDR1 SQVTM and CDR2 ANQGSEA. The CDR3 sequence: CSVSGQGGGEKLFF. The CDR3 DNA sequence: TGCAGCGTCTCCGGACAGGGGGGGGGTGAAAAACTGTTTTTT.

The table lists this clone with a count of one. The rearrangement joins TRBV5-1 to TRBJ2-2, with D perhaps matching TRBD1 (7 bases). This CDR3 region has 15 residues. Germline CDR1 reads SGHRS; CDR2 reads YFSETQ. V was clipped by 3 bases and J by 4 bases, with 13 bases between them. CDR3 nucleotides: TGCGCCAGCAGCTGGGGGGACAGAACCACCGGGGAGCTGTTTTTT. Translation: CASSWGDRTTGELFF. The variable domain in full, completed from reference TRBV5-1 and TRBJ2-2, reads KAGVTQTPRYLIKTRGQQVTLSCSPISGHRSVSWYQQTPGQGLQFLFEYFSETQRNKGNFPGRFSGRQFSNSRSEMNVSTLELGDSALYLCASSWGDRTTGELFFGEGSRLTVL.

This chain uses TRBV9 with TRBJ1-2; a weak D match, TRBD1 (5 bases). The V gene lost 4 bases and the J gene lost 2 bases, with 15 bases spanning the gap. The CDR3 totals 15 residues. Germline V CDR1 and CDR2: SGDLS, YYNGEE. The DNA of the CDR3 is TGTGCCAGCAGCATGGTGGCAGGGAAGAACTATGGCTACACCTTC. Its translation: CASSMVAGKNYGYTF. The full variable domain, with the rest looked up from reference TRBV9 and TRBJ1-2, is DSGVTQTPKHLITATGQRVTLRCSPRSGDLSVYWYQQSLDQGLQFLIQYYNGEERAKGNILERFSAQQFPDLHSELNLSSLELGDSALYFCASSMVAGKNYGYTFGSGTRLTVV.

This chain joins TRBV19 and TRBJ2-2; no reliable D call. CDR3 size: 13 residues. Germline V lookup: CDR1 LNHDA, CDR2 SQIVND (reference sequence). Trimming removed 6 bases at V and 4 bases at J, with 9 bases between. CDR3 sequence (DNA): TGTGCCAGTAGCGCCAGCGCCACCGGGGAGCTGTTTTTT. Protein sequence: CASSASATGELFF. The variable domain in full, completed from reference TRBV19 and TRBJ2-2, reads DGGITQSPKYLFRKEGQNVTLSCEQNLNHDAMYWYRQDPGQGLRLIYYSQIVNDFQKGDIAEGYSVSREKKESFPLTVTSAQKNPTAFYLCASSASATGELFFGEGSRLTVL.

This rearrangement joins TRBV4-1 to TRBJ1-1; D possibly corresponds to TRBD1 (5 bases). Trimming took 5 bases from V and 5 from J, leaving 15 bases between them. Germline V gene sequence: CDR1 MGHRA, CDR2 YSYEKL. This CDR3 comprises 14 residues. This chain's CDR3 is CASSGGGYRTEAFF. In DNA, the CDR3 is TGCGCCAGCAGCGGGGGAGGGTATCGGACTGAAGCTTTCTTT.

The rearrangement joins TRBV11-2 to TRBJ2-1, with 7 bases lining up with TRBD2. Germline lookup yields CDR1 SGHAT and CDR2 FQNNGV. CDR3 length equals 14 residues. Unmatched junction bases numbered 4, after V lost 3 bases and J lost 5 bases. The CDR3 reads CASSFGLDDNEQFF. CDR3 nucleotide sequence: TGTGCCAGCAGCTTTGGACTAGATGACAATGAGCAGTTCTTC.

This chain links TRBV12-1 with TRBJ2-3. TRBV12-1 constitutes a pseudogene. This CDR3 contains 18 residues. CDR3 protein: CASSFFVVCAASTDTQYF. The CDR3, as DNA: TGTGCCAGCAGCTTTTTCGTTGTCTGTGCCGCTAGCACAGATACGCAGTATTTT.

V usage is TRBV3-1 (or the pseudogene TRBV3-2) and J usage is TRBJ1-4, with D unresolved. Trimming took 1 base from V and 1 from J, leaving 16 bases between them. CDR1 is LGHDT, CDR2 YNNKEL, per germline (reference sequence). The CDR3 covers 18 residues. The CDR3 DNA sequence: TGTGCCAGCAGCCAAGTCCCCACGGCCCCGGGAACTAATGAAAAACTGTTTTTT. Translated, it gives CASSQVPTAPGTNEKLFF.

The gene calls are TRBV14 and TRBJ2-7, with D hard to call. Trimming shortened V by 1 base and J by 3 bases, and 10 bases separated the two germline ends. Per germline, CDR1 SGHDN and CDR2 FVKESK. The CDR3 runs to 14 residues. CDR3 bases: TGTGCCAGCAGCCAAGGACCAACAGTCTACGAGCAGTACTTC. It yields the protein CASSQGPTVYEQYF.

This chain connects TRBV9 to TRBJ1-4; D unresolved. The V gene lost 6 bases and the J gene lost 8 bases, with 17 bases spanning the gap. This CDR3 is built from 14 residues. Germline assignment: CDR1 SGDLS and CDR2 YYNGEE. The CDR3 sequence: CASTTDGVGEKLFF. The CDR3 coding sequence is TGTGCCAGCACCACTGATGGGGTGGGCGAAAAACTGTTTTTT. The full variable domain, with the rest looked up from reference TRBV9 and TRBJ1-4, is DSGVTQTPKHLITATGQRVTLRCSPRSGDLSVYWYQQSLDQGLQFLIQYYNGEERAKGNILERFSAQQFPDLHSELNLSSLELGDSALYFCASTTDGVGEKLFFGSGTQLSVL.

The chain recombines TRBV12-3 or TRBV12-4 with TRBJ2-1; the match to TRBD1 covers 9 bases. Trimming cost V 5 bases and J 10 bases; bases outside gene matches: 3. There are 12 residues in the CDR3. The CDR3 DNA is TGTGCCAGCAGTGTTGGGACAGGGGAGCAGTTCTTC. Encoded protein: CASSVGTGEQFF.